The entry below describes one TCR beta chain. Method: immunoSEQ multiplex PCR; TCRdb's copy keeps in-frame clones and lacks some. The table shows over a million clones, with 70% to 80% occurring only once. This CDR3 region has 14 residues. The trim removed 5 bases at V and 8 bases at J, leaving 7 bases unmatched. Germline assignment: CDR1 SGHTA and CDR2 FQGNSA. The sample is drawn from a study of shared clonotypes between healthy human individuals. V is TRBV7-2 and J is TRBJ1-2, with 11 bases matching TRBD1. The source of this sequence is a man younger than 30 in good health. Some clones in this sample may be carry-over from other donors' samples. The sequenced material came from memory CD4+ T cells from PBMCs. As for subset: CD45RA-negative fraction. The CDR3 reads CASSPDRGLRGYTF. The DNA of the CDR3 is TGTGCCAGCAGCCCGGACAGGGGGCTACGGGGCTACACCTTC. The full variable domain, rest sourced from reference TRBV7-2 and TRBJ1-2, is GAGVSQSPSNKVTEKGKDVELRCDPISGHTALYWYRQSLGQGLEFLIYFQGNSAPDKSGLPSDRFSAERTGGSVSTLTIQRTQQEDSAVYLCASSPDRGLRGYTFGSGTRLTVV.